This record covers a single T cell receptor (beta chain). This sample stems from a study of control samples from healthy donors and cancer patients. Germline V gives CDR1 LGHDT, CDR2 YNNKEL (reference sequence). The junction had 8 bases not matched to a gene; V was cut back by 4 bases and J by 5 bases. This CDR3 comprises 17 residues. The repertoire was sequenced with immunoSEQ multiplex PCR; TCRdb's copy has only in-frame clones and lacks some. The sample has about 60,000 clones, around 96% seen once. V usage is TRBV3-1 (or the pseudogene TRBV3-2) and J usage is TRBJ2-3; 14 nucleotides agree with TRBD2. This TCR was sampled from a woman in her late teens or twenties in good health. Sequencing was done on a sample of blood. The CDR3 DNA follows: TGTGCCAGCAGCCCTAGACTAGCGGGGGGGCCCGGAGATACGCAGTATTTT. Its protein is CASSPRLAGGPGDTQYF.